What follows describes a single T cell receptor (beta chain). The data are from a study of cytomegalovirus exposure and HLA in healthy donors. The CDR3 consists of 16 residues. V gave up 5 bases and J gave up 2 bases; unmatched junction bases: 5. The germline V gene encodes CDR1 SGHNT and CDR2 YENEEA. The method was immunoSEQ multiplex PCR; TCRdb's version includes in-frame clones alone and lacks a portion of them. The table records about 150,000 clones, about 88% of them present only once. It was the roughly 130-subject validation cohort, separate from the roughly 700-subject first cohort, to which the donors belonged.

The sequencing sample was made of PBMCs. The chain couples TRBV11-3 to TRBJ2-7; 14 positions agree with TRBD2. This clonotype was sampled from a woman between 18 and 29 years old in good health and CMV-seropositive. The CDR3 reads CASSPRLAGGTYEQYF. DNA for the CDR3: TGTGCCAGCAGCCCCCGACTAGCGGGAGGGACCTACGAGCAGTACTTC.